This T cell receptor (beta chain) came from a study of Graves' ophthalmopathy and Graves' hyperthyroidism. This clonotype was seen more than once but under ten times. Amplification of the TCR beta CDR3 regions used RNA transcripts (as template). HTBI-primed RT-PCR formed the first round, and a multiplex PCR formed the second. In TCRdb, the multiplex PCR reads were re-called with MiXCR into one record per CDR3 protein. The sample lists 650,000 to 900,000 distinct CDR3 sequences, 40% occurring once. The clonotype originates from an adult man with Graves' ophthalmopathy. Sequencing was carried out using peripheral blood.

Written as DNA, the CDR3 is TGTGCCAGCAGATCGACCGGCCGGGACAACTCCTACGAGCAGTACTTC. Amino acid sequence: CASRSTGRDNSYEQYF. The rearrangement links TRBV11-2 to TRBJ2-7; a weak D match, TRBD1 (6 bases). V lost 6 bases, J lost 0 bases, and 18 bases lay in between. CDR1 and CDR2 from the germline V gene are SGHAT and FQNNGV. The CDR3 is 16 amino acids.